This T cell receptor (beta chain) was documented in a study of naive and memory T cell subsets (dated by TCRdb to 2017 to 2019). Background on the whole study: Sorted naive and memory T cell subsets from peripheral blood were analyzed in the study using a UMI-based, open-source pipeline for TCR alpha and beta sequencing. RNA was DNase-treated and reverse transcribed with TCR constant-region primers, mostly using SuperScript III. Complete agreement was observed between the functional CMV T cell responses and the IgG serology results. General findings and caveats noted by the study authors: TCR abundance followed a power law with an exponent that was different for naive and memory subsets but consistent across the three individuals. Following error correction, more than 90% of naive TCR sequences occurred only once, which made naive abundance distributions much steeper than those of memory subsets. RNA-based TCR counts may be affected by expression changes linked to T cell activation and differentiation. The repertoire findings for the naive and memory subsets could not be validated, as no ground truth was available. In both CD4 and CD8 cells, a rise in Gini index and a fall in Shannon and inverse Simpson diversity were observed from naive through CM, EM and EMRA. A clonotype was defined as a single alpha or beta chain sequence rather than as a paired alpha/beta receptor.

Library preparation used UMI-ligation and nested PCR. To cover both TRBC1 and TRBC2, the beta constant-region primer consisted of an equimolar mix of two oligonucleotides. The ligated cDNA went through four rounds of PCR with nested alpha and beta constant-region primers together with the SP2 primer. A single-stranded oligonucleotide containing the SP2 primer and a 12-nucleotide UMI was joined to the 3' end of the cDNA by T4 RNA ligase 1. Incubation of the ligation reaction lasted roughly 20-24 hours at 16 degrees C. PCR2 was typically run as a SYBR Green qPCR and stopped at a predetermined threshold to prevent over-amplification. All purifications after the first were performed with Agencourt AMPure XP magnetic beads. Library amounts were measured by Qubit and library quality was assessed on a TapeStation, where the main peak was expected at around 650 bp. Sequencing of the pooled libraries was done on an Illumina MiSeq using v2 2x251 paired-end kits, which typically yielded roughly 0.85-2.3 million reads per sample. Each sample library was pooled at roughly 4 nM, and roughly 4.5-7% PhiX was included to improve cluster recognition. The authors' analysis ran thus. Decombinator assigned V and J genes to Demultiplexor-processed FASTQ reads by tag matching, allowing a single base-pair mismatch. Collapsinator relied on UMIs to fix sequencing errors as well as frequency errors caused by PCR heterogeneity. TCRs were translated and CDR3s were extracted from the conserved cysteine to the FGXG phenylalanine by CDR3Translator, with non-productive sequences being flagged. Gini, Shannon entropy and inverse Simpson indices were calculated on repertoires that had been subsampled to equal numbers of UMI-defined TCRs. Within the linear range, a power law was fitted by maximum likelihood to the distributions of clonotype abundance. Similar UMI counts, unique TCR numbers and clonal distributions were obtained with the pipeline and with MIGEC on one naive CD8 sample. The repertoires were searched for approximately 7,000 CMV-associated CDR3 sequences that had been compiled from VDJdb and a published dataset. TCRdb reworked the public reads: Q25 trimming with fastp, MiXCR clone assembly, productive beta chains retained. Rows are combined by CDR3 protein, so each entry shows the most common genes and DNA. These V and J calls are TCRdb output, not the study's own analysis. In all, the sample holds 100,000 to 150,000 distinct CDR3 sequences, and around 35% of those were seen once. The ten largest make up 0.75% to 1% of the sample.

TCR alpha and beta chain libraries were amplified separately from the second PCR step onward. To determine each donor's CMV status, fresh PBMCs were stimulated overnight with CMV viral lysate, and IFNgamma production from CD4+ T cells was then assessed. CD4 T cells were positively selected with Miltenyi beads, followed by positive selection of CD8 T cells from the CD4-negative fraction. After staining for CD3, CD4, CD8, CD45RA, CD27 and a live/dead dye, cells were sorted on a BD Aria II into four subsets based on CD45RA and CD27. Blood was obtained from a few healthy volunteers, and the blood from each volunteer was fractionated into CD4 and CD8 T cells and subsequently into four differentiation subsets. Roughly 120 ml of peripheral blood was collected from each donor, and PBMC were isolated by Ficoll-Paque PLUS density-gradient centrifugation. Sorted cells were lysed in RLT buffer, after which RNA was extracted using a Qiagen RNeasy kit and stored at -80 degrees C.

CDR1 MNHNY and CDR2 SVGAGI are derived from the germline V gene (reference sequence). V and J are truncated by 5 bases and 0 bases respectively, leaving an intervening sequence of 13 bases. Taken from cysteine to phenylalanine, the CDR3 has 16 residues. Left in the record is the CDR3 DNA by itself, 48 bases read in frame from the first base. This clonotype was counted a few times. Its antigen is not yet known. No base quality information exists; no much larger clone differs at one position. The material sequenced was central memory CD4+ T cells from blood. Taken with the paper, the label for cell subset or site translates to: central memory, CD45RA- CD27+. Recombination linked TRBV6-6 to TRBJ2-2; perhaps TRBD2 is the D gene, with 6 bases matching. The TCR originated in a human donor in good health. The DNA is TGTGCCAGCAGTAAAGCGGGTCCCGCGAACACCGGGGAGCTGTTTTTT. It codes for CASSKAGPANTGELFF.